This T cell receptor beta chain was captured in a study of spatial heterogeneity in lung cancer (dated by TCRdb to between 2017 and 2020). Looking at the study overall: More beta-chain than alpha-chain transcripts were consistently detected, likely reflecting higher beta-chain transcript abundance. In the raw uncorrected reads, each unique combination of TCR and UMI appeared more than ten times on average. TCR alpha and beta repertoires were quantitatively compared across multiple tumor regions, matched nontumor lung and blood in non-small cell lung cancer. Nonsynonymous mutation counts, determined by whole-exome sequencing of tumor tissue, were related to TCR repertoire features. Both alpha and beta chains were TCR-sequenced in samples taken at surgery, namely 220 tumor regions, roughly 64 matched nontumor lung samples and over 55 PBMC samples.

This sample's time point label indicates: sample taken at primary tumor resection. Samples were obtained from fewer than 80 patients with early-stage, untreated non-small cell lung cancer from the lung TRACERx cohort. For TCR sequencing, whole RNA was extracted from tumor and nontumor lung tissue, or from cryopreserved PBMC samples, and no cell sorting was done. Only patients for whom sufficient RNA was available from at least two tumor regions were selected for TCR sequencing. Broader findings and caveats from the paper: Ubiquitous expanded tumor TCRs were detected in blood more often at tumor resection than at routine follow-up. Additional single-cell paired TCR alpha and beta sequencing was considered necessary to confirm, at a functional level, the hypothesis that regional TCRs recognize regional mutations.

Only a few counts were recorded for this clonotype. Its antigen remains undetermined. No base-level quality is on record; no much larger clone is a single base apart. Taken from the germline V gene (reference sequence), the CDR1 and CDR2 loops are DFQATT and SNEGSKA. Including the terminal cysteine and phenylalanine, the CDR3 comprises 12 residues. Just CDR3 DNA is preserved here, 36 bases in frame from base 1. Trimming removed 6 bases from V and 4 bases from J, leaving 13 bases between the germline ends. Preparation of the library involved 5' RACE. Sequencing instrument: NextSeq 500. The TCR library protocol attached a unique molecular identifier to each TCR cDNA molecule to allow correction of PCR and sequencing errors. The source study handled its data this way. TCR identification, UMI-based error correction and CDR3 extraction were all carried out with Decombinator tools. Expanded TCRs were defined as those above a frequency of 2 per 1,000, corresponding to the top 1% of the tumor frequency distribution. Renyi diversity was calculated using the R vegan package after each repertoire was subsampled 100 times to 5,000 TCRs. To build CDR3 similarity networks, amino acid triplet string-kernel similarity was used, and CDR3s were connected when their pairwise similarity was above 0.82. TCRdb reran the public reads through fastp at Q25 and MiXCR, keeping productive beta chains. Entries that share a CDR3 protein sequence are merged under the most common genes and DNA. The V and J calls follow TCRdb's processing rather than the paper's. This sample is represented by tens of thousands of distinct CDR3 sequences; about 8% of them were singletons. The ten largest account for 6.8% of the sample.

Here the sequenced sample was PBMCs, taken at surgery. Here the chain combines TRBV20-1 and TRBJ2-7; the D gene is perhaps TRBD1 or TRBD2, each of them matching over 6 bases. This TCR was sampled from a male donor with early-stage non-small cell lung cancer. The base sequence is TGCAGTGCCATGGGGGGCGGGTACGAGCAGTACTTC. Translated, this is CSAMGGGYEQYF.